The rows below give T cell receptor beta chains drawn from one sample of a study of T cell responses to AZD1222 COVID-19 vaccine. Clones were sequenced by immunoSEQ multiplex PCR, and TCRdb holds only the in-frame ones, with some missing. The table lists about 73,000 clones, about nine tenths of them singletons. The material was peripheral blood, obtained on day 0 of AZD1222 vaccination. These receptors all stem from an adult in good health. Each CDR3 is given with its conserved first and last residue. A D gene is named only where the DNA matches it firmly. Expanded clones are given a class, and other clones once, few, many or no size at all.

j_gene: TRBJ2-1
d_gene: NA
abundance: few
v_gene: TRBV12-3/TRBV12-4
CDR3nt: TGTGCCAGCAGTTTAATAGCGGATGAGCAGTTCTTC
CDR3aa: CASSLIADEQFF

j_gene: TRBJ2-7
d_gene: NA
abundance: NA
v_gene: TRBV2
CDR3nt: TGTGCCAGCAGTGCCGGGGAGGATCTCTACGAGCAGTACTTC
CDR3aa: CASSAGEDLYEQYF

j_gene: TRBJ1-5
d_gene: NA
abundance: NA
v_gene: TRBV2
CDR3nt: TGTGCCAGCAGGTCACCGCAATCTTATAGCAATCAGCCCCAGCATTTT
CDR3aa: CASRSPQSYSNQPQHF

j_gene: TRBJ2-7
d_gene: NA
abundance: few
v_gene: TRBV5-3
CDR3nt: TGTGCCAGAAGCTTGTCGTACGAGCAGTACTTC
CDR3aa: CARSLSYEQYF

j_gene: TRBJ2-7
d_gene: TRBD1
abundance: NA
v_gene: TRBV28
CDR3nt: TGTGCCAGCAGCAGGACAGGGGGCTCCTACGAGCAGTACTTC
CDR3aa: CASSRTGGSYEQYF

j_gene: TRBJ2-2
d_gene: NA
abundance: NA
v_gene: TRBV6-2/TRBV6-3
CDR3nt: TGTGCCAGCAGTTACCCCTCCCTGCGATTCGGCACCGGGGAGCTGTTTTTT
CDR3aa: CASSYPSLRFGTGELFF

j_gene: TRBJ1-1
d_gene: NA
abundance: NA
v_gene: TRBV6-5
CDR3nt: TGTGCCAGCAGTTACTATAGGGGCCGCGGGGGGACTGAAGCTTTCTTT
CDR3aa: CASSYYRGRGGTEAFF

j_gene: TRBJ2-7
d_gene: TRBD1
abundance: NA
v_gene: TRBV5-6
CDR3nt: TGTGCCAGCAGCCCTCGTTTGACAGGGCCCATCGCCAGCTTAGTTGAGCAGTACTTC
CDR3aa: CASSPRLTGPIASLVEQYF

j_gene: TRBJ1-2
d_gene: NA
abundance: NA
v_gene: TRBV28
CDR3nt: TGTGCCAGCAGTTTACTAGCAGGGCTATTATACTATGGCTACACCTTC
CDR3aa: CASSLLAGLLYYGYTF

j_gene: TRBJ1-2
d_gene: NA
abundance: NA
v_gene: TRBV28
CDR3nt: TGTGCCAGCAGTTTATCGCTCGGCTTCAGGGAATATGGCTACACCTTC
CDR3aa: CASSLSLGFREYGYTF

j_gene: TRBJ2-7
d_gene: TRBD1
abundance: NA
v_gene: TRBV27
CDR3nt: TGTGCCAGCAGTTTATCTGAGGGGGCGCCCGACTACGAGCAGTACTTC
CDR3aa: CASSLSEGAPDYEQYF

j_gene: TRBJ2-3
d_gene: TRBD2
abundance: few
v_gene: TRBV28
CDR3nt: TGTGCCAGCAGCCCGGGACTAGCGGGAGGGCACAGAGGTACGCAGTATTTT
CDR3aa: CASSPGLAGGHRGTQYF

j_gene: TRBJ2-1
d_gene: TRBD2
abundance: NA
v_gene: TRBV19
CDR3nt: TGTGCCAGTAGTATGGTTGGGACTAGCGGTAACAATGAGCAGTTCTTC
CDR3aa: CASSMVGTSGNNEQFF

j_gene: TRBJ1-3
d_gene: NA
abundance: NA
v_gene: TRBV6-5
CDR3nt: TGTGCCAGCTTCTCTCCAGGGTTATCTGGAAACACCATATATTTT
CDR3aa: CASFSPGLSGNTIYF

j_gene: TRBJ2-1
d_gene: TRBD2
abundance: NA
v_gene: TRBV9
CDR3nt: TGTGCCAGCAGCATGCGGGGGGACAATGAGCAGTTCTTC
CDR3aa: CASSMRGDNEQFF

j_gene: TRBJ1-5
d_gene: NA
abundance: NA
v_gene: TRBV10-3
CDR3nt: TGTGCCATCAGACAAGGAGGGGAAGATCAGCCCCAGCATTTT
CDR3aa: CAIRQGGEDQPQHF

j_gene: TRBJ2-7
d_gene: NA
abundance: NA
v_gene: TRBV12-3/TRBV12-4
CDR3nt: TGTGCCAGCAGATTTAGTTCGAGCTACGAGCAGTACTTC
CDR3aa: CASRFSSSYEQYF

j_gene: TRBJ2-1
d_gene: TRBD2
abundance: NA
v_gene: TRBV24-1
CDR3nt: TGTGCCACCAGTGATTCCAAGACTAGCGGGATTTGGTCCTACAATGAGCAGTTCTTC
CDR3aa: CATSDSKTSGIWSYNEQFF

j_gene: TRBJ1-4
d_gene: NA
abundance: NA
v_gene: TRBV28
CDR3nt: TGTGCCAGCAGTAAAACAGATCAGGGATCGGGGGAAAAACTGTTTTTT
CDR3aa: CASSKTDQGSGEKLFF

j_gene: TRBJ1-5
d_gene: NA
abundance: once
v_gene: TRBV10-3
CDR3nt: TGTGCCATCAGTGAGACGGACGCTAGCAATCAGCCCCAGCATTTT
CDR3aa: CAISETDASNQPQHF

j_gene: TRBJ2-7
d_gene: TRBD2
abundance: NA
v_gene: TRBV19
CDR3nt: TGTGCCAGTAGTATGGGGAGCGGGAGCCCCTTTTACGAGCAGTACTTC
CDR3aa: CASSMGSGSPFYEQYF

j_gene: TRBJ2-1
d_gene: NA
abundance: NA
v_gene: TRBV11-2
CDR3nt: TGTGCCAGCAGCTCCGGAAGGTCCTACAATGAGCAGTTCTTC
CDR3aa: CASSSGRSYNEQFF

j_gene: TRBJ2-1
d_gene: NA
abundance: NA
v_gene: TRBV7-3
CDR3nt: TGTGCCAGCAGCCCCCGGGGAGGGGGCGCGACCTACAATGAGCAGTTCTTC
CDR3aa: CASSPRGGGATYNEQFF

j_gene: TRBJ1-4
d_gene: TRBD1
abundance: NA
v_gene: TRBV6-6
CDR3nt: TGTGCCAGCACCACAGGGGCTGAAAAACTGTTTTTT
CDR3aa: CASTTGAEKLFF

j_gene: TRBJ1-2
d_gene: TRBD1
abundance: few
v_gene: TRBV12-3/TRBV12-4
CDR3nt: TGTGCCAGCAGTTTCGGGACAGGAAGCTACACCTTC
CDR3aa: CASSFGTGSYTF

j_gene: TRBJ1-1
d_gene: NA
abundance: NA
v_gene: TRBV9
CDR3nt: TGTGCCAGCAGCGTAGATCCCCAGGGTCACACTGAAGCTTTCTTT
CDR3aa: CASSVDPQGHTEAFF

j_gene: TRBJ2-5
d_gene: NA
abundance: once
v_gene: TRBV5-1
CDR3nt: TGCGCCAGCAGCCCCGGTGGGGGCGGAGAGACCCAGTACTTC
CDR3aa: CASSPGGGGETQYF

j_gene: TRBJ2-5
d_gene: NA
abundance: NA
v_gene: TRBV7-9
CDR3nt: TGTGCCAGCAGCTATCAGGACAGCCTAAGGGGGTCAGAGACCCAGTACTTC
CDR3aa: CASSYQDSLRGSETQYF

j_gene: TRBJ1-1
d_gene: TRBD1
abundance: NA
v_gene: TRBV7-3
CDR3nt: TGTGCCAGCAGCACAATCGACAGGGGCGCCACTGAAGCTTTCTTT
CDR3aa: CASSTIDRGATEAFF

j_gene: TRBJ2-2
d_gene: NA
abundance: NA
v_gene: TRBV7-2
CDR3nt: TGTGCCGCGCCCCTAAACACCGGGGAGCTGTTTTTT
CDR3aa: CAAPLNTGELFF

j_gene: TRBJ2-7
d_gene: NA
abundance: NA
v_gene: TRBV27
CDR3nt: TGTGCCAGCAGTTTATCGAACAACTACGAGCAGTACTTC
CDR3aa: CASSLSNNYEQYF

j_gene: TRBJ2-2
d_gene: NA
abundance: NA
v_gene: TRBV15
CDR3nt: TGTGCCACCAGAGCTGAGAGGGTGACCGGGGAGCTGTTTTTT
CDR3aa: CATRAERVTGELFF

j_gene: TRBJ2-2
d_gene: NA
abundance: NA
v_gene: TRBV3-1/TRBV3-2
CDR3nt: TGTGCCAGCAGCCAGGGCACCGGGGAGCTGTTTTTT
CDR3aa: CASSQGTGELFF

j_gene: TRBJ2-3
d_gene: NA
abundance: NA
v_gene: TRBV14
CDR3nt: TGTGCCAGCAGCCAAGATGGGTACGGTACATTGTCCACAGATACGCAGTATTTT
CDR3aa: CASSQDGYGTLSTDTQYF

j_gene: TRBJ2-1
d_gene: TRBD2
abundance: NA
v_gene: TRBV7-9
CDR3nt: TGTGCCAGCAGACCGTCCGAGACTAGCTTATCCAATGAGCAGTTCTTC
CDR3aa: CASRPSETSLSNEQFF

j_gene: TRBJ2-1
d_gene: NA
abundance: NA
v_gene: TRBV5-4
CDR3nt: TGTGCCAGCAACCCGTCAGGGTCCCCACTTCTCTACAATGAGCAGTTCTTC
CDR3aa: CASNPSGSPLLYNEQFF

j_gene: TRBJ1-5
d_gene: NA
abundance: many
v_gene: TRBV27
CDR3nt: TGTGCCAGCAGTTTATCTTCGGGCCCCAATCAGCCCCAGCATTTT
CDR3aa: CASSLSSGPNQPQHF

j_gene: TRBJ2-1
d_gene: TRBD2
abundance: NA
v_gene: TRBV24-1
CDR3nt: TGTGCCACCAAGGCTAGCGGAAACAATGAGCAGTTCTTC
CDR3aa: CATKASGNNEQFF